Listed here are 24 T cell receptor beta chains from one sample, sequenced in a study of cytomegalovirus exposure and HLA in healthy donors. PCR was performed using 60 Vbeta and 13 Jbeta primers. Using immunoSEQ multiplex PCR, the repertoire was profiled, and TCRdb retains in-frame clones only, with some absent. The data hold roughly 120,000 clones, with 77% observed a single time. Sequenced material: PBMCs. The receptors shown here come from a young man in good health and CMV-seropositive.

The chain joins TRBV27 to TRBJ2-5, with D possibly being TRBD2 (6 bases). Germline V lookup: CDR1 MNHEY, CDR2 SMNVEV (reference sequence). V was pared by 6 bases and J by 4 bases, with 18 bases between. The CDR3 loop spans 15 amino acids. For the CDR3, the DNA is TGTGCCAGCAGCTCCCGCGGGGCAGGGAGAGAGACCCAGTACTTC. Amino acid sequence: CASSSRGAGRETQYF.

This clone occurred once. The chain combines TRBV28 with TRBJ2-7, with 12 positions matching TRBD2. V was clipped by 4 bases and J by 6 bases; unmatched bases: 10. Per germline, CDR1 MDHEN and CDR2 SYDVKM. The length of the CDR3 is 16 residues. The CDR3 nucleotides are TGTGCCAGCAGTTCGCTAGCGGGGGGGCCTCCGGCCGAGCAGTACTTC. This gives the protein CASSSLAGGPPAEQYF. Supplemented by reference TRBV28 and TRBJ2-7, the full variable domain reads DVKVTQSSRYLVKRTGEKVFLECVQDMDHENMFWYRQDPGLGLRLIYFSYDVKMKEKGDIPEGYSVSREKKERFSLILESASTNQTSMYLCASSSLAGGPPAEQYFGPGTRLTVT.

The chain joins TRBV6-5 to TRBJ1-1, with 7 bases lining up with TRBD1. Trimming cost V 6 bases and J 4 bases; bases outside gene matches: 11. From germline, CDR1 is MNHEY and CDR2 SVGAGI. The CDR3 is made up of 15 amino acids. CDR3 residues: CASSPHRGSITEAFF. In DNA form, the CDR3 reads TGTGCCAGCAGCCCGCACAGGGGATCAATCACTGAAGCTTTCTTT.

This rearrangement joins TRBV9 to TRBJ1-2; TRBD1 agrees at 11 bases. Per germline, CDR1 SGDLS and CDR2 YYNGEE. This CDR3 has 15 amino acids. Trimming removed 4 bases from V and 8 bases from J; junction bases left unmatched: 10. CDR3 nucleotides: TGTGCCAGCAGCCCTCCTGGGACAGGGGGGACGGGCTACACCTTC. Translated: CASSPPGTGGTGYTF.

This clone was counted only a few times. The chain couples TRBV6-1 to TRBJ2-1; TRBD1 might be the D (5 bases). This CDR3 is built from 15 residues. Trimming took off 5 bases at V and 0 bases at J, with 11 bases between the two ends. The V gene's germline CDR1 is MNHNS and CDR2 SASEGT. The CDR3, as DNA: TGTGCCAGCAGTCGCGACAGTAGCTCCTACAATGAGCAGTTCTTC. Protein: CASSRDSSSYNEQFF.

This clone has just a few counts. This chain joins TRBV7-9 and TRBJ1-2, with D perhaps TRBD1 (5 bases). This CDR3 comprises 14 residues. Germline loops: CDR1 SEHNR, CDR2 FQNEAQ (reference sequence). Trimming cost V 5 bases and J 5 bases, with 15 bases left between them. The CDR3 protein is CASSATGDGYGYTF. The DNA of the CDR3 is TGTGCCAGCAGCGCCACAGGAGATGGGTATGGCTACACCTTC.

The chain employs TRBV10-3 and TRBJ1-2, with D perhaps matching TRBD1 (6 bases). Trimming removed 4 bases from V and 7 bases from J, with 13 bases in between. This CDR3 is 13 amino acids long. Germline V gene data show CDR1 as ENHRY and CDR2 as SYGVKD. CDR3 coding DNA: TGTGCCATCAGTGGACAGGCCTCGGGTGGCTACACCTTC. Protein sequence: CAISGQASGGYTF.

This clone appeared a few times. This chain uses TRBV29-1 with TRBJ2-7; 10 nucleotides match TRBD1. V shed 6 bases and J 5 bases; nucleotides not matched to a gene: 10. The CDR3 is made up of 14 amino acids. CDR1 and CDR2 (germline): SQVTM, ANQGSEA. CDR3 sequence: CSVPEGTGVNEQYF. The CDR3 nucleotides read TGCAGCGTCCCAGAGGGGACAGGGGTGAACGAGCAGTACTTC.

The rearrangement links TRBV5-8 to TRBJ2-7; no definite D call. V shed 2 bases and J shed 0 bases, with 9 bases lying between them. The CDR3 is 14 amino acids. Per the germline V gene, CDR1 is SGHTS and CDR2 is YDEGEE. The CDR3 sequence: CASSLTGSSYEQYF. The CDR3 DNA is TGTGCCAGCAGCTTAACCGGGTCCTCCTACGAGCAGTACTTC.

The chain combines TRBV28 with TRBJ2-3; D uncertain. The CDR3 sequence is 12 residues long. The germline V gene has CDR1 MDHEN and CDR2 SYDVKM. Trimming left V 7 bases short and J 3 bases short, with 8 bases between. CDR3 sequence reads: CASTARTDTQYF. CDR3 sequence (DNA): TGTGCCAGCACCGCTAGGACAGATACGCAGTATTTT.

This clone was seen just once. The chain employs TRBV18 and TRBJ1-1, with D maybe TRBD1 (5 bases). CDR3 length: 12 amino acids. Per germline, CDR1 KGHSH and CDR2 LQKENI. V was pared by 0 bases and J by 11 bases, with 10 bases between. Here the CDR3 reads CASSPPRRGAFF. CDR3 nucleotide sequence: TGTGCCAGCTCACCACCCCGGAGGGGTGCTTTCTTT.

This chain joins TRBV7-6 and TRBJ2-1; D perhaps matches TRBD2 (6 bases). The germline V and J ends were trimmed by 0 bases and 8 bases, with 11 bases remaining between them. There are 14 residues in the CDR3. Germline V gives CDR1 SGHVS, CDR2 FNYEAQ. CDR3 residues: CASSLAFGSDEQFF. In nucleotides, the CDR3 is TGTGCCAGCAGCTTAGCGTTCGGGAGCGATGAGCAGTTCTTC.

The DNA for the CDR3 is TGTGCCAGCAGCTTCGGGGAGGGGGTGGCCCACTCTGGTGGCTACACCTTC. Translating it yields CASSFGEGVAHSGGYTF. The V and J genes are TRBV11-2 and TRBJ1-2; possibly TRBD1 for D (6 bases). The CDR3 length is 17 residues. Trimming took 3 bases from V and 7 from J, leaving 24 bases between them. CDR1 is SGHAT and CDR2 is FQNNGV in the germline V gene.

The chain combines TRBV7-6 with TRBJ2-5; D call uncertain. The germline V and J ends were trimmed by 3 bases and 1 base, with 9 bases remaining between them. The CDR3 extends over 14 amino acids. Germline lookup yields CDR1 SGHVS and CDR2 FNYEAQ. CDR3 sequence: CASSFYASQETQYF. The CDR3 DNA reads TGTGCCAGCAGCTTCTATGCCTCCCAAGAGACCCAGTACTTC.

V usage is TRBV7-3 and J usage is TRBJ2-1; 11 bases are a match to TRBD2. Looked up from germline, CDR1 is SGHTA and CDR2 is FQGTGA. The CDR3 extends over 16 amino acids. Trimming took 5 bases from V and 4 from J; bases not matched to a gene: 7. This CDR3 reads CASSPSLAGGYNEQFF. Written as DNA, the CDR3 is TGTGCCAGCAGCCCCTCGCTAGCGGGAGGTTACAATGAGCAGTTCTTC.

V is TRBV28 and J is TRBJ1-1, with TRBD1 identical over 7 bases. After removal of 5 bases from V and 6 bases from J, the junction contained 6 bases not matched to a gene. Germline V CDR1 and CDR2: MDHEN, SYDVKM. This CDR3 is 13 amino acids long. The CDR3 loop reads CASSLTGVPEAFF. The CDR3 DNA follows: TGTGCCAGCAGTCTCACAGGGGTTCCTGAAGCTTTCTTT.

The chain recombines TRBV7-2 with TRBJ2-1, with 8 bases matching TRBD1. J was trimmed by 5 bases and V by 5 bases; bases with no gene match: 8. The germline V gene encodes CDR1 SGHTA and CDR2 FQGNSA. CDR3 length: 15 residues. The CDR3: CASSLWTGLDNEQFF. In DNA form, the CDR3 reads TGTGCCAGCAGCCTATGGACAGGGTTAGACAATGAGCAGTTCTTC.

The chain combines TRBV30 with TRBJ1-1; maybe TRBD1 (6 bases). Germline-derived CDR1 and CDR2 are GTSNPN and SVGIG (reference sequence). The CDR3 has 14 amino acids. The V gene lost 2 bases and the J gene lost 7 bases, with 17 bases spanning the gap. CDR3 loop: CAWSKEDSYYEAFF. The DNA of the CDR3 is TGTGCCTGGAGTAAAGAGGACAGTTATTATGAAGCTTTCTTT.

The chain couples TRBV6-1 to TRBJ2-7, with unresolved D. V lost 10 bases and J lost 7, with 17 bases in between. Looked up from germline, CDR1 is MNHNS and CDR2 is SASEGT. The CDR3 is 12 amino acids. The CDR3 is CAISRVFREQYF. CDR3 in DNA: TGTGCCATATCACGAGTCTTCCGAGAGCAGTACTTC.

This chain links TRBV27 with TRBJ2-2; a possible D gene is TRBD1 (6 bases). V lost 4 bases and J lost 5, with 11 bases in between. This CDR3 comprises 14 residues. Germline V lookup: CDR1 MNHEY, CDR2 SMNVEV (reference sequence). The CDR3 nucleotides are TGTGCCAGCAGTTCTATTGACAGGACCGGGGAGCTGTTTTTT. Residues: CASSSIDRTGELFF.

The J gene is TRBJ2-7, the V gene TRBV11-2, with a possible D match to TRBD2 (6 bases). The CDR3 is 15 amino acids. The V gene's germline CDR1 is SGHAT and CDR2 FQNNGV. V gave up 3 bases and J gave up 6 bases, with 18 bases separating them. The CDR3 DNA is TGTGCCAGCAGCTTGCGGGGCAAGGTAGTTTTCGAGCAGTACTTC. Translated, it gives CASSLRGKVVFEQYF. The whole variable domain, filled in from reference TRBV11-2 and TRBJ2-7, reads EAGVAQSPRYKIIEKRQSVAFWCNPISGHATLYWYQQILGQGPKLLIQFQNNGVVDDSQLPKDRFSAERLKGVDSTLKIQPAKLEDSAVYLCASSLRGKVVFEQYFGPGTRLTVT.

As DNA, the CDR3 is TGTGCCAGCACTCGAGTAAATCAGCCCCAGCATTTT. This translates into CASTRVNQPQHF. The chain has TRBV28 and TRBJ1-5; no reliable D call. CDR1 MDHEN and CDR2 SYDVKM come from the germline V gene. V lost 7 bases and J 4 bases, leaving 8 bases between the germline ends. The CDR3 is 12 amino acids. Variable domain in full (rest from reference TRBV28 and TRBJ1-5): DVKVTQSSRYLVKRTGEKVFLECVQDMDHENMFWYRQDPGLGLRLIYFSYDVKMKEKGDIPEGYSVSREKKERFSLILESASTNQTSMYLCASTRVNQPQHFGDGTRLSIL.

The chain carries TRBV11-2 and TRBJ2-2; D possibly corresponds to TRBD1 (5 bases). The CDR3 sequence is 18 residues long. The germline V gene encodes CDR1 SGHAT and CDR2 FQNNGV. V was clipped by 0 bases and J by 3 bases, with 17 bases between them. Here the CDR3 reads CASSLDPDRNPYTGELFF. CDR3 coding DNA: TGTGCCAGCAGCTTAGATCCCGACAGAAACCCCTACACCGGGGAGCTGTTTTTT.

The V call is TRBV12-2, the J call TRBJ2-1; TRBD1, as called in the table, went unchecked against the DNA. TRBV12-2 is assigned pseudogene status. The CDR3 spans 17 residues. DNA of the CDR3: TGTGCAAGTCCCCTTAGACGGGCAGGGCGATCCTACAATGAGCAGTTCTTC. Protein: CASPLRRAGRSYNEQFF.